The following is a TCR beta chain sequence with its context. The antigen remains unidentified. Tumor samples were obtained before definitive surgery or chemotherapy. This entry is derived from a study of high-grade serous ovarian cancer treatment subgroups. Whole-study context: Samples averaged approximately 15,000 reads and approximately 7,000 unique TCR beta rearrangements. Study-level results: CDR1 and CDR2 were left unanalyzed; analyses focused on CDR3. Different patients shared almost no repertoire; same-patient tumors shared about 0.11 to 0.85.

Assay: immunoSEQ multiplex PCR; the TCRdb copy retains only in-frame clones and omits some. This sample has 5,000 or so clones; around 63% occur once, and the top ten carry 15%. V lost 5 bases and J 1 base, leaving 14 bases between the germline ends. Germline CDR1 SEHNR, CDR2 FQNEAQ (reference sequence). CDR3 size: 15 residues. The sequenced sample consisted of tumor tissue. The chain is built from TRBV7-9 and TRBJ1-1, with D maybe TRBD1 (5 bases). The TCR comes from a human donor with high-grade serous ovarian cancer. CDR3 DNA sequence: TGTGCCAGCAGCCGCGGGAGGGGACGGAACACTGAAGCTTTCTTT. Translation: CASSRGRGRNTEAFF.